This T cell receptor beta chain stems from a study of monozygotic twins with inflammatory bowel disease. Findings of the study overall: Immunosuppressive treatment differences may have increased patient repertoire variability. Repertoire similarity did not separate concordant from discordant twins, possibly from limited power.

Total RNA from whole blood was isolated with no T cell sorting. As to this clonotype: Its antigen is unknown.

TCRdb re-called the 5' RACE reads and catalogs CDR3 proteins one per entry, DNA excluded. This repertoire comprises a few hundred thousand distinct CDR3 sequences; its ten largest clones make up just over 2.5%. This CDR3 spans 13 amino acids. Germline-derived CDR1 and CDR2 are MNHEY and SVGEGT. The sample was blood. This sequence was found in a human donor with ulcerative colitis or Crohn's disease, or a healthy co-twin of an affected twin (not recorded which). The chain links TRBV6-2 or TRBV6-3 to TRBJ1-2; TCRdb's D call of TRBD1 is untestable without DNA. CDR3 loop: CASSRGAGYGYTF.